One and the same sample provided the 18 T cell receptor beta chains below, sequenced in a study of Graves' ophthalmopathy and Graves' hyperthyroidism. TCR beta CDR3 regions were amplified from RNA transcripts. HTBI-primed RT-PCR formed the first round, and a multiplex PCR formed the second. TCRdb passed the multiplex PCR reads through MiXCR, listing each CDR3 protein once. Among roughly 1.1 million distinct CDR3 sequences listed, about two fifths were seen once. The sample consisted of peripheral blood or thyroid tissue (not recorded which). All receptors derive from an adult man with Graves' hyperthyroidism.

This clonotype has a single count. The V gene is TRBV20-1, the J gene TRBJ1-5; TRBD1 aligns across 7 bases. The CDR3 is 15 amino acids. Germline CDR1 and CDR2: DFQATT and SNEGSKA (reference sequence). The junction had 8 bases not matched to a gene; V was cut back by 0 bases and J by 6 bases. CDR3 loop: CSARDPDRVGQPQHF. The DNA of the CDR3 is TGCAGTGCTAGAGATCCCGACAGGGTGGGTCAGCCCCAGCATTTT.

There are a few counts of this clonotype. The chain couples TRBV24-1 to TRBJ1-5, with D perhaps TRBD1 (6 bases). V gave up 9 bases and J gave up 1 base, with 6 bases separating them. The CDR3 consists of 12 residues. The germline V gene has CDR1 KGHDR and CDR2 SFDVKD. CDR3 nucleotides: TGTGCCACCGGACAGAGCAATCAGCCCCAGCATTTT. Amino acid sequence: CATGQSNQPQHF.

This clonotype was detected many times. For the CDR3, the DNA is TGCGCCAGCAGCCAACTAAACAGGGGAAACACTGAAGCTTTCTTT. This sequence encodes CASSQLNRGNTEAFF. This chain uses TRBV4-1 with TRBJ1-1; TRBD1 matches 7 bases. The CDR3 runs 15 residues. Per germline, CDR1 MGHRA and CDR2 YSYEKL. With V trimmed by 2 bases and J by 2 bases, 5 bases remained unmatched.

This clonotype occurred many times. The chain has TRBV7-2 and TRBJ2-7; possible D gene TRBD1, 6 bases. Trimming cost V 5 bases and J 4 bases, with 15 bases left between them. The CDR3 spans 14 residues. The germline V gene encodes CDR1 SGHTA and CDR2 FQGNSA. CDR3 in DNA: TGTGCCAGCAGCCGTACGACCCAGGGGTACGAGCAGTACTTC. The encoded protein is CASSRTTQGYEQYF.

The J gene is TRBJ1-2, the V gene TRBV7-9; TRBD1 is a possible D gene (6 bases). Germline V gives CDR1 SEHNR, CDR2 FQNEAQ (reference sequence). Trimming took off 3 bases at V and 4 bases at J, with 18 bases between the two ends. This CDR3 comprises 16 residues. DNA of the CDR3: TGTGCCAGCAGCTTGGCCCGGGGGGCCCACATCTATGGCTACACCTTC. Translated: CASSLARGAHIYGYTF.

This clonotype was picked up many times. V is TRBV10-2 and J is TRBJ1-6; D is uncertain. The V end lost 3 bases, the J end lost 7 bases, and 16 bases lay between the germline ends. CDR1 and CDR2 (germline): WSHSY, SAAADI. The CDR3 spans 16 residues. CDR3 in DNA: TGCGCCAGCAGTGAACCGGGAAACCTTAGGAATTCACCCCTCCACTTT. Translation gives CASSEPGNLRNSPLHF.

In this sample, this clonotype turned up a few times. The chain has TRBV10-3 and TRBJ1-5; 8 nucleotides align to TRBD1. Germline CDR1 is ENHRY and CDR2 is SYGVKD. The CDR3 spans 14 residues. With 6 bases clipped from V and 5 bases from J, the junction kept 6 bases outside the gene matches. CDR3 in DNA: TGTGCCATCAGCCCCGGACAGGGAGATCAGCCCCAGCATTTT. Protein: CAISPGQGDQPQHF.

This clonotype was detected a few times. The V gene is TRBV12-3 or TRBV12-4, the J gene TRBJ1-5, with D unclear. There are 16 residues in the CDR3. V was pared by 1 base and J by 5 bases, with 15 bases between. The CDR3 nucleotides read TGTGCCAGCAGTTTAGGGGTACGGGGATCCGATCAGCCCCAGCATTTT. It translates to CASSLGVRGSDQPQHF.

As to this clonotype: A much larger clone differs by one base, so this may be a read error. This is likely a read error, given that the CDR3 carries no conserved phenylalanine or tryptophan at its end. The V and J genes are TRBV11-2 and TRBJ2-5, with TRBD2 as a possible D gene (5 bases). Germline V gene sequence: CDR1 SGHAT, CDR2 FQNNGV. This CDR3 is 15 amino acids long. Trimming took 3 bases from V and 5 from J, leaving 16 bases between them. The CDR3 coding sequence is TGTGCCAGCAGCTTGGTGTCTCGCAGAGGGGAGACCCAGTACGTC. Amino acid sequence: CASSLVSRRGETQYV.

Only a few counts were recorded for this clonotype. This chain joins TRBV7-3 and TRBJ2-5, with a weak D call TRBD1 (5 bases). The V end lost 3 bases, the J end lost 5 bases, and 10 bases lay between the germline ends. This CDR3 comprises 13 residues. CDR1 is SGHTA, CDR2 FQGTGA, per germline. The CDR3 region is CASSFAGFETQYF. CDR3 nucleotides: TGTGCCAGCAGCTTTGCAGGGTTCGAGACCCAGTACTTC.

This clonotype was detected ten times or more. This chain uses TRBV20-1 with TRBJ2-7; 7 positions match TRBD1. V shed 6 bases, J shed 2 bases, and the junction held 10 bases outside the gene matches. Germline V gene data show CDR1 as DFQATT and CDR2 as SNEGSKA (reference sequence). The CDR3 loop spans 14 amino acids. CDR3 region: CSASWTGQTYEQYF. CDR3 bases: TGCAGTGCATCTTGGACAGGCCAGACCTACGAGCAGTACTTC.

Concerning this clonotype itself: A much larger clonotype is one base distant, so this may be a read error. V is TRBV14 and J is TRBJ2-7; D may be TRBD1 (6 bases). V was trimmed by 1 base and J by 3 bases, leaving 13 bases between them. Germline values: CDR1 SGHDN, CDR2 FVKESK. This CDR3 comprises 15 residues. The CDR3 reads CASSQGAGANYEQYF. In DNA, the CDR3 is TGTGCCAGCAGCCAAGGGGCAGGGGCCAACTACGAGCAGTACTTC.

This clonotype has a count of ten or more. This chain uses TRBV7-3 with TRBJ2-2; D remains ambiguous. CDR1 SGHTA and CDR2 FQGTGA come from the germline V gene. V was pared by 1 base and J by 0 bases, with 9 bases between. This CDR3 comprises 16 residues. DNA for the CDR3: TGTGCCAGCAGCTTAATCCCGGGCACGAACACCGGGGAGCTGTTTTTT. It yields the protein CASSLIPGTNTGELFF.

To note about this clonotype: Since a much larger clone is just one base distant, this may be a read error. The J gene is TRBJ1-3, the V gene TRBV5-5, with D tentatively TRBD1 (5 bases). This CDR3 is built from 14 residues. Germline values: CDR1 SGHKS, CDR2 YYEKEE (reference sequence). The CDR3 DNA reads TGTGCCAGCAGCCCGGGGACGATTGGAAACACCGTATATTTT. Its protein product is CASSPGTIGNTVYF.

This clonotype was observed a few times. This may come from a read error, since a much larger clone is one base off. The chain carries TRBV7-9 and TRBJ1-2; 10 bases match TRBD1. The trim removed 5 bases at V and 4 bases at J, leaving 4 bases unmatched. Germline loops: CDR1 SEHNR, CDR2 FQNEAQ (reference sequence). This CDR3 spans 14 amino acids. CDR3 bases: TGTGCCAGCAGCGGGACAGGGGACGTCTATGGCTACACCTTC. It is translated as CASSGTGDVYGYTF.

CDR3 sequence reads: CATSREGTGHNEAFF. The CDR3 coding sequence is TGTGCCACCAGCAGAGAAGGGACAGGGCATAATGAAGCTTTCTTT. This chain links TRBV15 with TRBJ1-1, with TRBD1 matching over 9 bases. The germline gives CDR1 LNHNV, CDR2 YYDKDF (reference sequence). J gave up 7 bases and V 0 bases, and 6 bases lay outside the gene matches. There are 15 residues in the CDR3.

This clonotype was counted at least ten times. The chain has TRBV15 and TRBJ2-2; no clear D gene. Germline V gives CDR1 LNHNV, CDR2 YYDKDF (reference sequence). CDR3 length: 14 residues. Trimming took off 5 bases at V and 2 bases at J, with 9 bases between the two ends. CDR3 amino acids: CATSGIVNTGELFF. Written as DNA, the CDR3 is TGTGCCACCAGCGGAATCGTTAACACCGGGGAGCTGTTTTTT.

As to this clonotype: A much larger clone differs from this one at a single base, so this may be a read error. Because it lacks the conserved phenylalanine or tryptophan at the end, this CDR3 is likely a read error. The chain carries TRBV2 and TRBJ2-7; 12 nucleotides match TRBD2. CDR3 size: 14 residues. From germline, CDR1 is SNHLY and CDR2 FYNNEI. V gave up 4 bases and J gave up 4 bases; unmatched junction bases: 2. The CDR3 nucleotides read TGTGCCAGCAGTGCGACTAGCGGGAGATACGAGCAGTACCTC. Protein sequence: CASSATSGRYEQYL.